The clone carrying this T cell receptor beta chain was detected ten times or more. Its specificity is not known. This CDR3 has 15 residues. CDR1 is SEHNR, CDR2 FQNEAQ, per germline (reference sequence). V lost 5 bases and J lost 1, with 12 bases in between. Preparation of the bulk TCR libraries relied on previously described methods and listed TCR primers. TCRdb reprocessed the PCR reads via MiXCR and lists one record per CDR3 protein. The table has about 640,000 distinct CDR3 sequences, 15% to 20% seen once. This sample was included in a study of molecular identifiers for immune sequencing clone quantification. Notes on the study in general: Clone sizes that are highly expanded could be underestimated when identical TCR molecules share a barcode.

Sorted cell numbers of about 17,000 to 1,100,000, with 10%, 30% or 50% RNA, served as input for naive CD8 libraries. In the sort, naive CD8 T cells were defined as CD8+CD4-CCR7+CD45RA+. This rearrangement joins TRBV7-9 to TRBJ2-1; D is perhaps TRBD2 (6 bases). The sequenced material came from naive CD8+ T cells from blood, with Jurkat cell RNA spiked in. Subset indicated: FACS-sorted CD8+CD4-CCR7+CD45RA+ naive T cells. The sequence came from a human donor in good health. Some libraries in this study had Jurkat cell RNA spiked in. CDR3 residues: CASSPRLASYNEQFF. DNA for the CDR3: TGTGCCAGCAGCCCCAGGCTAGCGTCCTACAATGAGCAGTTCTTC.